Listed here are 10 T cell receptor beta chains from one sample, sequenced in a study of T cell changes during pregnancy in multiple sclerosis (dated by TCRdb to the late 2010s). The library was prepared using the immunoSEQ multiplex PCR assay. The clones in this table, taken by TCRdb from immuneACCESS, are in-frame only. Not every clone is retained; where verified, under half of the shortfall comes from an unresolved V gene, and the cause of the rest is unknown. In all, the sample holds approximately 47,000 clones, and nearly 95% of those were seen once. The top ten hold 0.4% to 0.55% of the sample. The specimen comprised CD4+ T cells from peripheral blood mononuclear cells, sampled in the first trimester of pregnancy. These receptors all stem from a female donor with multiple sclerosis, enrolled in a pregnancy study.

The CDR3 here is CASSPLAGALGETQYF. The CDR3 DNA follows: TGTGCCAGCTCACCACTAGCGGGGGCCTTGGGGGAGACCCAGTACTTC. J is TRBJ2-5 and V is TRBV18; 9 nucleotides align to TRBD2. V lost 1 base, J lost 5 bases, and 8 bases stayed unmatched. Looked up from germline, CDR1 is KGHSH and CDR2 is LQKENI. The CDR3 extends over 16 amino acids.

Written as DNA, the CDR3 is TGTGCCAGTAGTGAGGGACAGGGAGTGAATTCACCCCTCCACTTT. Encoded protein: CASSEGQGVNSPLHF. The genes are TRBV19 and TRBJ1-6; 9 bases are a match to TRBD1. Germline loops: CDR1 LNHDA, CDR2 SQIVND (reference sequence). The junction had 6 bases not matched to a gene; V was cut back by 5 bases and J by 7 bases. CDR3 length equals 15 residues.

The chain uses TRBV6-1 and TRBJ2-3, with D unclear. The CDR3 has 16 residues. Germline lookup yields CDR1 MNHNS and CDR2 SASEGT. V was pared by 4 bases and J by 1 base, with 15 bases between. The CDR3 DNA follows: TGTGCCAGCAGTGCCCTGGCGGAAGTCGGCACAGATACGCAGTATTTT. Protein product: CASSALAEVGTDTQYF.

The chain combines TRBV13 with TRBJ1-6; D uncertain. Germline loops: CDR1 PRHDT, CDR2 FYEKMQ (reference sequence). Trimming took 3 bases from V and 14 from J, leaving 11 bases between them. The CDR3 runs to 12 residues. CDR3 amino acids: CASSLNGEALHF. CDR3 DNA sequence: TGTGCCAGCAGCTTGAACGGAGAAGCCCTCCACTTT.

The genes are TRBV29-1 and TRBJ1-2; TRBD1 aligns across 10 bases. Germline CDR1 and CDR2: SQVTM and ANQGSEA. V trimming: 7 bases; J trimming: 5 bases; junction bases outside the gene matches: 10. The CDR3 is 14 amino acids. The CDR3 DNA is TGCAGCGCCACCGCGGGGACAGGGGATTATGGCTACACCTTC. Its protein product is CSATAGTGDYGYTF.

This chain connects TRBV5-1 to TRBJ1-2, with D perhaps matching TRBD1 (5 bases). V was pared by 4 bases and J by 6 bases, with 16 bases between. The CDR3 is 14 amino acids. Per germline, CDR1 SGHRS and CDR2 YFSETQ. CDR3 protein: CASSAGIPANGYTF. The CDR3 nucleotides read TGCGCCAGCAGCGCAGGGATCCCTGCGAATGGCTACACCTTC.

The V gene is TRBV19, the J gene TRBJ1-6, with D perhaps matching TRBD1 (5 bases). Germline CDR1 is LNHDA and CDR2 is SQIVND (reference sequence). Trimming pared 2 bases from V and 6 bases from J, leaving 20 bases between. This CDR3 contains 18 residues. The chain's CDR3 is CASSILLGRGISNSPLHF. DNA for the CDR3: TGTGCCAGTAGTATACTACTTGGGAGGGGCATATCTAATTCACCCCTCCACTTT.

The chain uses TRBV5-6 and TRBJ1-1; maybe TRBD1 (6 bases). The germline V gene encodes CDR1 SGHDT and CDR2 YYEEEE. The germline V and J ends were trimmed by 4 bases and 6 bases, with 13 bases remaining between them. The CDR3 totals 13 residues. The CDR3 loop reads CASSAGARAEAFF. CDR3 DNA: TGTGCCAGCAGCGCGGGGGCGAGGGCTGAAGCTTTCTTT. The variable domain in full, completed from reference TRBV5-6 and TRBJ1-1, reads DAGVTQSPTHLIKTRGQQVTLRCSPKSGHDTVSWYQQALGQGPQFIFQYYEEEERQRGNFPDRFSGHQFPNYSSELNVNALLLGDSALYLCASSAGARAEAFFGQGTRLTVV.

The rearrangement links TRBV6-1 to TRBJ1-5; a weak D match, TRBD1 (6 bases). CDR3 length: 14 residues. From germline, CDR1 is MNHNS and CDR2 SASEGT. The V end lost 6 bases, the J end lost 1 base, and 10 bases lay between the germline ends. The CDR3 loop reads CASSTRGSNQPQHF. The CDR3 nucleotides are TGTGCCAGCAGCACCAGGGGAAGCAATCAGCCCCAGCATTTT.

This rearrangement joins TRBV6-5 to TRBJ1-4; 7 positions match TRBD1. J gave up 11 bases and V 6 bases, and 12 bases lay outside the gene matches. CDR1 is MNHEY, CDR2 SVGAGI, per germline. This CDR3 has 14 residues. CDR3 residues: CASRPGTARRKLFF. CDR3 nucleotides: TGTGCCAGCAGACCCGGGACAGCGAGGAGGAAACTGTTTTTT.